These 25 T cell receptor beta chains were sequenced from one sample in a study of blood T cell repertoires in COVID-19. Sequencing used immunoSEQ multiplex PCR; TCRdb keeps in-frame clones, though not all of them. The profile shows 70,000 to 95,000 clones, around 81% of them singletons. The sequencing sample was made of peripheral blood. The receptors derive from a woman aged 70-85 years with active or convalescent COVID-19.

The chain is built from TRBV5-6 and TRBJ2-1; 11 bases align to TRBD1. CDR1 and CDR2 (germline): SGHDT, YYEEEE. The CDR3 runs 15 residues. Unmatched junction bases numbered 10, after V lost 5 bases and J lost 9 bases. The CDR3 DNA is TGTGCCAGCAGTTCTCCGGGACAGGGGGTGCGTGAGCAGTTCTTC. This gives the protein CASSSPGQGVREQFF.

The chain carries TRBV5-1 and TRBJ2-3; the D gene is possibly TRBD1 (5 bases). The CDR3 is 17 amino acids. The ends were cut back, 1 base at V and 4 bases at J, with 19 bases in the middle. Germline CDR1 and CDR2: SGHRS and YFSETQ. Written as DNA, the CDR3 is TGCGCCAGCAGCTTGAGGGGCTCTCAGACATGGGCAGATACGCAGTATTTT. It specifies CASSLRGSQTWADTQYF.

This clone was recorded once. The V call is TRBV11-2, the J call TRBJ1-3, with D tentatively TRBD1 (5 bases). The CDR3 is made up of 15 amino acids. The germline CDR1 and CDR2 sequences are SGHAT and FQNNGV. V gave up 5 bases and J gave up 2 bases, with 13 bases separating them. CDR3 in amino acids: CASSAPAGPGNTIYF. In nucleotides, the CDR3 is TGTGCCAGCAGCGCCCCCGCGGGGCCTGGAAACACCATATATTTT.

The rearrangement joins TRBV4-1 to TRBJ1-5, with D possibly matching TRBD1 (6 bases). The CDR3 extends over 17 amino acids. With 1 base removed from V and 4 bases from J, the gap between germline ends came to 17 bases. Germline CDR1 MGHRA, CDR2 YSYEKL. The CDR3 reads CASSQGPQGLRNQPQHF. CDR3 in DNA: TGCGCCAGCAGCCAAGGGCCCCAGGGGTTAAGGAATCAGCCCCAGCATTTT.

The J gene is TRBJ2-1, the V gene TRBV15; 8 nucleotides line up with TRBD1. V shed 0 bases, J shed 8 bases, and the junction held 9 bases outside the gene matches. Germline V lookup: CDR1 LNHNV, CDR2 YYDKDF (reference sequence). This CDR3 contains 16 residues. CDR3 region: CATSRDQGAVWDEQFF. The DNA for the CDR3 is TGTGCCACCAGCAGAGATCAGGGGGCCGTGTGGGATGAGCAGTTCTTC.

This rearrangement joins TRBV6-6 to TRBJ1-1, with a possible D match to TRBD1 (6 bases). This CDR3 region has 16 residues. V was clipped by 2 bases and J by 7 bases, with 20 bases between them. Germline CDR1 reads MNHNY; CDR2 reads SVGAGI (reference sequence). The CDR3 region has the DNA TGTGCCAGCAGTTACGGCTCAGGGGCAGGTAAGGATGAAGCTTTCTTT. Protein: CASSYGSGAGKDEAFF.

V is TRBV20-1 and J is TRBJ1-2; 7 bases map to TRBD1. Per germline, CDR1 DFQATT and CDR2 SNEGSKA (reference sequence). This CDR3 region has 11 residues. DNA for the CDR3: TGCAGCGGCACAGGGGCCTATGGCTACACCTTC. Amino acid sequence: CSGTGAYGYTF.

This chain's CDR3 is CASSLAGGWYGYTF. In DNA, the CDR3 is TGTGCCAGCAGCTTGGCGGGGGGGTGGTATGGCTACACCTTC. This chain joins TRBV5-4 and TRBJ1-2; weak D call: TRBD1 (5 bases). There are 14 residues in the CDR3. Germline loops: CDR1 SGHNT, CDR2 YYREEE (reference sequence). V gave up 0 bases and J gave up 5 bases, with 11 bases separating them.

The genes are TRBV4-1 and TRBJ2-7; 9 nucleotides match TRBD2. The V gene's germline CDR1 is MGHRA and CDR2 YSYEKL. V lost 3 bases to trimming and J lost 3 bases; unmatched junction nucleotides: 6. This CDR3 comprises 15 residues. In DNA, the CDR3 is TGCGCCAGCAGCCAGACAGCGGGGGGACTCTACGAGCAGTACTTC. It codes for CASSQTAGGLYEQYF.

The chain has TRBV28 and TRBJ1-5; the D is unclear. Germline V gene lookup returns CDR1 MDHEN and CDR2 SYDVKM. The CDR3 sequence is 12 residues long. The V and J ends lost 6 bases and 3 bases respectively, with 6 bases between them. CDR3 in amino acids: CASSVLNQPQHF. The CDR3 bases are TGTGCCAGCAGCGTACTCAATCAGCCCCAGCATTTT.

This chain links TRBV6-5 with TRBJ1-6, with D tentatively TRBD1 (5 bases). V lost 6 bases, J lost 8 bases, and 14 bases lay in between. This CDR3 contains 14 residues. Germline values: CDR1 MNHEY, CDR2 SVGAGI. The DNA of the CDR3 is TGTGCCAGCAGCCGGGGCGGAGGGGATTCACCCCTCCACTTT. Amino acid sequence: CASSRGGGDSPLHF.

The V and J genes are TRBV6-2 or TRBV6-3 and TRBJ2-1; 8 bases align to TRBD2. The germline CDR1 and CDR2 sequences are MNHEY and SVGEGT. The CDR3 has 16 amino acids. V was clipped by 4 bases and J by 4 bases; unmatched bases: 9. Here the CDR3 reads CASSSPRGGSYNEQFF. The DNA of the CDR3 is TGTGCCAGCAGTTCCCCACGGGGGGGGAGTTACAATGAGCAGTTCTTC.

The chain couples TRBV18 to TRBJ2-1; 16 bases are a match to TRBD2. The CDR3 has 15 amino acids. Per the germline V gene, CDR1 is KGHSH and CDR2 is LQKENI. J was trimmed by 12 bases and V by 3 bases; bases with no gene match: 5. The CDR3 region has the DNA TGTGCCAGCTCACCGGGACTAGCGGGGGGGCCGTGGCAGTTCTTC. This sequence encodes CASSPGLAGGPWQFF.

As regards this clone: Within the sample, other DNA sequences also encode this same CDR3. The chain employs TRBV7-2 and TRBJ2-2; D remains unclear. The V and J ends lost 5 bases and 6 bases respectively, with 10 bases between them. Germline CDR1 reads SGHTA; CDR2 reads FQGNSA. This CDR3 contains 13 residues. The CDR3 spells CASSTLSAGELFF. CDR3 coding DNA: TGTGCCAGCAGCACCCTGTCGGCCGGGGAGCTGTTTTTT.

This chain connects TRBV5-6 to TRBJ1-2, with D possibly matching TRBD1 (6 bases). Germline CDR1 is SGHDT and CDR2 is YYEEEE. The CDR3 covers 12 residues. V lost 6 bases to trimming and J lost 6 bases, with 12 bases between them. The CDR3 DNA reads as TGTGCCAGCACCCTAGGACAGAATGGCTACACCTTC. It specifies CASTLGQNGYTF.

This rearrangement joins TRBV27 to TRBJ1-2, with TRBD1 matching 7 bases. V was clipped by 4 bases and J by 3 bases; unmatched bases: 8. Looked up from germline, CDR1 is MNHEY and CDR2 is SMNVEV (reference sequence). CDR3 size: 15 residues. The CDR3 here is CASSSADRVDYGYTF. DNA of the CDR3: TGTGCCAGCAGTTCGGCTGACAGGGTTGACTATGGCTACACCTTC.

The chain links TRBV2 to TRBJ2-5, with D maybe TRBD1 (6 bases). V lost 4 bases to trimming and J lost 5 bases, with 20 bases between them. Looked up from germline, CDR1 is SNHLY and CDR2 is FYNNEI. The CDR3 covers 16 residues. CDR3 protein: CASSVWWQGSGETQYF. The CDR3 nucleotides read TGTGCCAGCAGTGTGTGGTGGCAGGGGTCGGGCGAGACCCAGTACTTC.

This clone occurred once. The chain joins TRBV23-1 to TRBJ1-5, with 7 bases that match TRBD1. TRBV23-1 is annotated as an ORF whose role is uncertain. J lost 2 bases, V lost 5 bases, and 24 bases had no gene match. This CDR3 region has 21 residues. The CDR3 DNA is TGCGCCAGCAGTACTTACCTGGCCAGGGGGAGTACCGCGTGTCGCAATCAGCCCCAGCATTTT. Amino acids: CASSTYLARGSTACRNQPQHF.

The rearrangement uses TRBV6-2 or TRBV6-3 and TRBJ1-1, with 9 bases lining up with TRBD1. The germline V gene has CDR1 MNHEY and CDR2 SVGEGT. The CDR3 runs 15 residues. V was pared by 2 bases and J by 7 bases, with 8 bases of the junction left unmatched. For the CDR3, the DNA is TGTGCCAGCAGTTACCCTGGACAGGGGACGGGTGAAGCTTTCTTT. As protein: CASSYPGQGTGEAFF.

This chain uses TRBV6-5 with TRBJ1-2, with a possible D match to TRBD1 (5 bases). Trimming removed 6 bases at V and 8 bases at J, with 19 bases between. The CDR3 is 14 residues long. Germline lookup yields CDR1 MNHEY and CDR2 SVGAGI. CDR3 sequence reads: CASSRDTGLGGYTF. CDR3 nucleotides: TGTGCCAGCAGCCGAGACACAGGTCTGGGGGGCTACACCTTC.

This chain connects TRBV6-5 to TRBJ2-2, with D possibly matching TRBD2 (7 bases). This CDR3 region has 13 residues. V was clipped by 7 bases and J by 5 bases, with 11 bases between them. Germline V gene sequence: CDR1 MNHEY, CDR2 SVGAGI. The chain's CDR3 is CASKGGGTGELFF. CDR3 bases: TGTGCCAGCAAGGGGGGAGGGACCGGGGAGCTGTTTTTT.

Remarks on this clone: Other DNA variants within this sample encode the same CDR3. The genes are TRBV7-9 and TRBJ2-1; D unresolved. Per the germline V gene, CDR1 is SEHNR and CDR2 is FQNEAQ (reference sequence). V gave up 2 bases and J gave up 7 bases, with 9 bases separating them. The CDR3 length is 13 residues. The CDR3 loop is CASSLSGGNEQFF. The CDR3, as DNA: TGTGCCAGCAGCTTATCCGGCGGTAATGAGCAGTTCTTC.

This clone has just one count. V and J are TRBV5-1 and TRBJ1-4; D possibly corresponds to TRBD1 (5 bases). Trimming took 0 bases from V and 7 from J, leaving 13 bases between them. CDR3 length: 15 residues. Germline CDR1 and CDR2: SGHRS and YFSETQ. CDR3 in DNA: TGCGCCAGCAGCTTGGCCGGAGGGGAAGGTGAAAAACTGTTTTTT. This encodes CASSLAGGEGEKLFF.

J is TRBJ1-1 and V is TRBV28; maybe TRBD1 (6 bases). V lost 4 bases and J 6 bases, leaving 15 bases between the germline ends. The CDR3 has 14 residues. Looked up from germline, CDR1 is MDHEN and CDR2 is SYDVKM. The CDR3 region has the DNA TGTGCCAGCAGTTGGGGCAGGGGTAGGGCTGAAGCTTTCTTT. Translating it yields CASSWGRGRAEAFF.

The CDR3 DNA is TGTGCCAGCAGTGAGGACAGGGCGAAATTGGCCATGAACACTGAAGCTTTCTTT. It specifies CASSEDRAKLAMNTEAFF. The chain uses TRBV6-2 or TRBV6-3 and TRBJ1-1; TRBD1 matches at 8 bases. There are 18 residues in the CDR3. Germline assignment: CDR1 MNHEY and CDR2 SVGEGT. V shed 5 bases, J shed 0 bases, and the junction held 14 bases outside the gene matches.